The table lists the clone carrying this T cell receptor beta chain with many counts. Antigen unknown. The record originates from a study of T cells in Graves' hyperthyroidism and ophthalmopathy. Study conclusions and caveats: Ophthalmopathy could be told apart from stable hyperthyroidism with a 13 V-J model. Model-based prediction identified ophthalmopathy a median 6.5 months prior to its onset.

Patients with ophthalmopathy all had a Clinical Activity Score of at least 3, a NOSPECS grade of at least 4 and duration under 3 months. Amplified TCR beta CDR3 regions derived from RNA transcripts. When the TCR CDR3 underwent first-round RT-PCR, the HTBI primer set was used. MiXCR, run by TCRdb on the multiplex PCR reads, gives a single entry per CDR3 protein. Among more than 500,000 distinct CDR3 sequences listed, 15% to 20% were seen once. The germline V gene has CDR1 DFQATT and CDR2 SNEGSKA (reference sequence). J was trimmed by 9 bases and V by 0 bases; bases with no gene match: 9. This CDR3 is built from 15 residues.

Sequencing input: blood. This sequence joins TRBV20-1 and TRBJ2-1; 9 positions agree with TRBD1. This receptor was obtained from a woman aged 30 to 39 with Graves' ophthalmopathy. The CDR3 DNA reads TGCAGTGCTAGAGATCTGGACAGGGGATCCCCTGAGCAGTTCTTC. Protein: CSARDLDRGSPEQFF.